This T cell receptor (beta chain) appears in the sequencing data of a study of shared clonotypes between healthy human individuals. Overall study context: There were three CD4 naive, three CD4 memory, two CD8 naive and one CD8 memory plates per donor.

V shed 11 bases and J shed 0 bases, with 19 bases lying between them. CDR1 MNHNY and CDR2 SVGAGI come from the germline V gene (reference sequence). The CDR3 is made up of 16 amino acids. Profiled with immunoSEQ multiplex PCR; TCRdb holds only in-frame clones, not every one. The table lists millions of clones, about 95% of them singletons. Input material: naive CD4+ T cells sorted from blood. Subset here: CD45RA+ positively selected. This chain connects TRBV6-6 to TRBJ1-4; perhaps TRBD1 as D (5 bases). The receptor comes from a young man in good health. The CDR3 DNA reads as TGTGCCGTTCACTCAGGGCCGACCGCAACTAATGAAAAACTGTTTTTT. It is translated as CAVHSGPTATNEKLFF.